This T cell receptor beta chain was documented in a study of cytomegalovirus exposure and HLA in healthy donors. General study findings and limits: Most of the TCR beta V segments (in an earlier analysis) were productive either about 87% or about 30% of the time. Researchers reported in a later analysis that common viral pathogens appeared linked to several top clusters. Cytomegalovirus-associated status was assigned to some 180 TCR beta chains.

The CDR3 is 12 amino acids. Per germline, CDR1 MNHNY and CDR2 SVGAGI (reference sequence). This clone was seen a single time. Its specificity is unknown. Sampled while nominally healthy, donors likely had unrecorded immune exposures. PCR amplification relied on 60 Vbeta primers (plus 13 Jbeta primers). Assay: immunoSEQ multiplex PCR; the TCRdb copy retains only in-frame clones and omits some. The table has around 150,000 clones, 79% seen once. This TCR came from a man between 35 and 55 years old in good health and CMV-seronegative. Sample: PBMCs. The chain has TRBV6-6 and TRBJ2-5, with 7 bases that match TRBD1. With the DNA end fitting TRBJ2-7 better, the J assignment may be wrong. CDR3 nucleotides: TGTGCCAGCGCTGAGGGGGCTTACGAGCAGTACTTC. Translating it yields CASAEGAYEQYF.